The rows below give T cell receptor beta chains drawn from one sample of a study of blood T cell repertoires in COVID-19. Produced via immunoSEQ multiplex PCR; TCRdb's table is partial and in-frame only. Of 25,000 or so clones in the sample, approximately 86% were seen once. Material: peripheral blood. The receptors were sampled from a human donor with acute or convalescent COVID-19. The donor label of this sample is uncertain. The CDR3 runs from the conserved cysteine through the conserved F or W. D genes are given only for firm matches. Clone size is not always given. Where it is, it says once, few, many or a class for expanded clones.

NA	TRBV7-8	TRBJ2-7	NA	CASSQLNRLSEQYF	TGTGCCAGCAGCCAATTGAACAGATTATCCGAGCAGTACTTC
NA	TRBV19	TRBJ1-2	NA	CASLVNHQGQLYGYTF	TGTGCCAGCCTCGTGAACCATCAGGGGCAATTATATGGCTACACCTTC
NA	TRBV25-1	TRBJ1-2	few	CASSESGDNYGYTF	TGTGCCAGCAGTGAATCAGGGGACAACTATGGCTACACCTTC
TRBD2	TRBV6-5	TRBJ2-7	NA	CASSSSSGISYEQYF	TGTGCCAGCAGTTCCTCCAGCGGGATCTCCTACGAGCAGTACTTC
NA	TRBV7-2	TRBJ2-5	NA	CASTFRTGEPQETQYF	TGTGCCAGCACCTTTCGGACGGGGGAGCCGCAAGAGACCCAGTACTTC
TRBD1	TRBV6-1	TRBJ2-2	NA	CASSGGQGRNTGELFF	TGTGCCAGCAGTGGCGGACAGGGGCGGAACACCGGGGAGCTGTTTTTT
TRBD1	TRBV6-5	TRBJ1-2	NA	CASSRQGDGYTF	TGTGCCAGCAGTAGACAGGGAGATGGCTACACCTTC
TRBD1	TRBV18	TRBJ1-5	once	CASSPWTGKAQPQHF	TGTGCCAGCTCACCATGGACAGGGAAGGCTCAGCCCCAGCATTTT
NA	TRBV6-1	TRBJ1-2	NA	CASSEALGANYGYTF	TGTGCCAGCAGTGAAGCGCTAGGTGCAAACTATGGCTACACCTTC
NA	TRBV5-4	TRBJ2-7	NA	CASSLVGGTSYEQYF	TGTGCCAGCAGCTTGGTTGGCGGTACCTCCTACGAGCAGTACTTC
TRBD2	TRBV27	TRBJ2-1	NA	CASSLGRRDSGRYYNEQFF	TGTGCCAGCAGTTTGGGGCGCCGTGATAGCGGGAGGTATTACAATGAGCAGTTCTTC
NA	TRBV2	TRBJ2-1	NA	CASSEAKLAEQFF	TGTGCCAGCAGTGAAGCGAAGCTAGCAGAGCAGTTCTTC
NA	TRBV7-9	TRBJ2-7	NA	CASTRNEGYEQYF	TGTGCCAGCACACGAAATGAGGGCTACGAGCAGTACTTC
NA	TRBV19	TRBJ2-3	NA	CASSMLGPTDTQYF	TGTGCCAGTAGTATGTTGGGGCCCACAGATACGCAGTATTTT
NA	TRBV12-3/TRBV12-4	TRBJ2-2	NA	CASSARRGGELFF	TGTGCCAGCAGTGCACGTCGGGGCGGGGAGCTGTTTTTT
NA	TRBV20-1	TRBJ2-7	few	CSASRGINEQYF	TGCAGTGCTAGTCGGGGTATCAACGAGCAGTACTTC
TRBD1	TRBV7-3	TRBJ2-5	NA	CASSRDRAETQYF	TGTGCCAGCAGTCGTGACAGGGCGGAGACCCAGTACTTC
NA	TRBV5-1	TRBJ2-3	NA	CASSLESRAGTDTQYF	TGCGCCAGCAGCTTGGAAAGCAGGGCCGGCACAGATACGCAGTATTTT